The 8 T cell receptor beta chains below come from one sample, sequenced in a study of blood T cells in healthy people across ages. PCR was performed a second time for about 7 to 12 cycles using a sample-barcoded 5' primer and a J-beta primer mix. TCRdb reanalysed the 5' RACE reads using MiXCR and keeps one entry per CDR3 protein. The data show more than 700,000 distinct CDR3 sequences, around 50% seen once. Source material: blood. The receptors stem from a man older than 75 in good health.

The chain combines TRBV20-1 with TRBJ2-1, with D perhaps matching TRBD1 (6 bases). Germline V lookup: CDR1 DFQATT, CDR2 SNEGSKA (reference sequence). V lost 4 bases and J lost 10, with 11 bases in between. The CDR3 contains 11 residues. CDR3 nucleotides: TGCAGTGCTACCCAGGGGTGGGAGCAGTTCTTC. This encodes CSATQGWEQFF.

This clonotype was observed many times. The chain links TRBV7-2 to TRBJ2-1, with D perhaps TRBD2 (6 bases). CDR3 length equals 13 residues. Trimming shortened V by 1 base and J by 10 bases, and 11 bases separated the two germline ends. Germline CDR1 SGHTA, CDR2 FQGNSA. The CDR3 here is CASSLGGAREQFF. The CDR3, as DNA: TGTGCCAGCAGCTTAGGCGGGGCTCGGGAGCAGTTCTTC. The full variable domain, in which reference TRBV7-2 and TRBJ2-1 provide the parts outside the CDR3, is GAGVSQSPSNKVTEKGKDVELRCDPISGHTALYWYRQSLGQGLEFLIYFQGNSAPDKSGLPSDRFSAERTGGSVSTLTIQRTQQEDSAVYLCASSLGGAREQFFGPGTRLTVL.

In this sample, this clonotype turned up many times. This chain uses TRBV2 with TRBJ2-5; 7 bases agree with TRBD2. Germline lookup yields CDR1 SNHLY and CDR2 FYNNEI. V dropped 0 bases and J dropped 3; count of bases not matched to a gene: 4. This CDR3 has 15 amino acids. The CDR3 reads CASSEAISGKETQYF. The CDR3 DNA reads TGTGCCAGCAGTGAAGCTATCAGCGGGAAAGAGACCCAGTACTTC.

The chain recombines TRBV28 with TRBJ1-6, with 8 bases that match TRBD1. The CDR3 extends over 15 amino acids. Unmatched junction bases numbered 11, after V lost 6 bases and J lost 10 bases. Germline assignment: CDR1 MDHEN and CDR2 SYDVKM. The CDR3 sequence: CASRTYQGAGSPLHF. CDR3 DNA: TGTGCCAGCAGAACATACCAGGGGGCAGGATCACCCCTCCACTTT.

The chain recombines TRBV9 with TRBJ2-7; 9 bases line up with TRBD1. CDR1 and CDR2 (germline): SGDLS, YYNGEE. CDR3 length: 14 amino acids. The V gene end was trimmed by 3 bases and the J gene end by 7 bases; junction bases not matched to a gene: 8. In DNA, the CDR3 is TGTGCCAGCAGCGCTCTACAGGGGGCGGGTGAGCAGTACTTC. Its protein is CASSALQGAGEQYF.

This chain links TRBV25-1 with TRBJ1-5; no reliable D call. The CDR3 runs to 14 residues. V lost 5 bases, J lost 2 bases, and 10 bases lay in between. Germline V gives CDR1 MGHDK, CDR2 SYGVNS. CDR3 residues: CASSSQDGNQPQHF. CDR3 in DNA: TGTGCCAGCAGTAGCCAGGATGGCAATCAGCCCCAGCATTTT.

The V and J genes are TRBV28 and TRBJ2-7; D gene uncertain. Germline lookup yields CDR1 MDHEN and CDR2 SYDVKM. CDR3 length equals 14 residues. V was trimmed by 1 base and J by 2 bases, leaving 9 bases between them. CDR3 loop: CASSLFSKPYEQYF. The CDR3 DNA sequence: TGTGCCAGCAGTTTATTTTCCAAACCCTACGAGCAGTACTTC.

V is TRBV12-3 or TRBV12-4 and J is TRBJ2-1; D not resolved. V gave up 7 bases and J gave up 4 bases, with 20 bases separating them. CDR3 length equals 16 residues. CDR3 protein: CASTPLPQNRYNEQFF. The DNA for the CDR3 is TGTGCCAGCACCCCCTTGCCGCAGAACCGATACAATGAGCAGTTCTTC.